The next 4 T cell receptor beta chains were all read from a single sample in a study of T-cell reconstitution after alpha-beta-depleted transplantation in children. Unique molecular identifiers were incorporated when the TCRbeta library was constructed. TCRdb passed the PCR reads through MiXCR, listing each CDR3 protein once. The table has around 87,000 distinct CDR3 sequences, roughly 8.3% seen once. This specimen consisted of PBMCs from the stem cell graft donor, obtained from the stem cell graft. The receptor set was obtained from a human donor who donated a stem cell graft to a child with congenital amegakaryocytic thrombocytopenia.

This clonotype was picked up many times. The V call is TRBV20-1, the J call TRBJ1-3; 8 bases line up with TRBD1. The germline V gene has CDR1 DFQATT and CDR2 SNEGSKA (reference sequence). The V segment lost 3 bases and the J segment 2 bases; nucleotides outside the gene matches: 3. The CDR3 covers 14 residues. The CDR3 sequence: CSARDREAGNTIYF. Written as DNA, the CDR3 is TGCAGTGCTAGGGACAGGGAGGCTGGAAACACCATATATTTT.

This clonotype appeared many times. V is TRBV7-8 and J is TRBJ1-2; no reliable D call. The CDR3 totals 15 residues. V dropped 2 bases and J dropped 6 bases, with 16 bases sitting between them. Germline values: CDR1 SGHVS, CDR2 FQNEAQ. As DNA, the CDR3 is TGTGCCAGCAGCTTAACCTTACTTCGGAAGGATGGCTACACCTTC. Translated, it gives CASSLTLLRKDGYTF.

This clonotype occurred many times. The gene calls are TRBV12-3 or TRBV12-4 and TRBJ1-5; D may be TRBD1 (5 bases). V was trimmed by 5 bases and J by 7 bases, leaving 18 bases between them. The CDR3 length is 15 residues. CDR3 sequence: CASSKIPRGEQPQHF. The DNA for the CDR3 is TGTGCCAGCAGTAAAATCCCGAGGGGTGAACAGCCCCAGCATTTT.

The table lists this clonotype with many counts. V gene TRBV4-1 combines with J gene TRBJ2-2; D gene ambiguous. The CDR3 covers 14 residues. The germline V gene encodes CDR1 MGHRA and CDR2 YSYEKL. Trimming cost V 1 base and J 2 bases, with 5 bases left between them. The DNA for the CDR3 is TGCGCCAGCAGCCAAGGAAGAAACACCGGGGAGCTGTTTTTT. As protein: CASSQGRNTGELFF.